This TCR beta chain came from a study of blood T cell repertoires in COVID-19. Assay: immunoSEQ multiplex PCR; the TCRdb copy retains only in-frame clones and omits some. The sample lists 250,000 to 300,000 clones; nearly 90% were seen once. In terms of age and location, participants ranged from roughly 18 to 90 years and lived in 24 US areas. This CDR3 has 15 amino acids. CDR1 and CDR2 (germline): MNHEY, SVGAGI. Trimming left V 7 bases short and J 2 bases short, with 15 bases between. The V and J genes are TRBV6-5 and TRBJ1-5; D might be TRBD1 (6 bases). This clonotype originated in a woman aged 25-40 years who had recovered from COVID-19. The specimen sequenced was PBMCs or T cells enriched from blood (not recorded which). The CDR3 bases are TGTGCCAGCACGCGCATGGGGGCAGGCAATCAGCCCCAGCATTTT. This gives the protein CASTRMGAGNQPQHF.